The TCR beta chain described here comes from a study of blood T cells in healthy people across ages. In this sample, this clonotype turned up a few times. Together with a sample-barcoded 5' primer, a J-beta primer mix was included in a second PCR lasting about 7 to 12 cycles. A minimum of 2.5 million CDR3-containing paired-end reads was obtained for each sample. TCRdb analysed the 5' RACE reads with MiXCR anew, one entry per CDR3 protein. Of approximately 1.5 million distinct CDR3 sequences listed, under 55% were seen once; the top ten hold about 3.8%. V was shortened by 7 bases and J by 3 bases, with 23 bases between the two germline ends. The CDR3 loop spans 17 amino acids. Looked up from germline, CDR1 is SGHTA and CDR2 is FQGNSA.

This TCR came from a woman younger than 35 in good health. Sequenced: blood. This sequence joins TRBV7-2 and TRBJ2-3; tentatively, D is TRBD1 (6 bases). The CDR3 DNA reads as TGTGCCAGCACCCCCGATGACGGGACATTCAAAACAGATACGCAGTATTTT. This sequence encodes CASTPDDGTFKTDTQYF. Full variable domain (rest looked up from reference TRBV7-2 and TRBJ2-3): GAGVSQSPSNKVTEKGKDVELRCDPISGHTALYWYRQSLGQGLEFLIYFQGNSAPDKSGLPSDRFSAERTGGSVSTLTIQRTQQEDSAVYLCASTPDDGTFKTDTQYFGPGTRLTVL.